This passage covers 12 T cell receptor beta chains from one sample sequenced in a study of blood T cell repertoires in COVID-19. The table came from immunoSEQ multiplex PCR; TCRdb's copy has only in-frame clones and leaves some out. The sample holds approximately 480,000 clones, roughly 87% seen once. Sequencing input: PBMCs or T cells enriched from blood (not recorded which). The receptors here all came from a young woman who had recovered from COVID-19.

The chain joins TRBV7-2 to TRBJ1-2; 7 bases fit TRBD1. The V gene's germline CDR1 is SGHTA and CDR2 FQGNSA. The CDR3 loop spans 13 amino acids. Trimming removed 6 bases from V and 4 bases from J; junction bases left unmatched: 5. The CDR3 sequence: CASSTGVIYGYTF. In nucleotides, the CDR3 is TGTGCCAGCAGTACAGGGGTGATCTATGGCTACACCTTC.

The chain has TRBV14 and TRBJ2-2, with no clear D. The CDR3 extends over 18 amino acids. Germline CDR1 is SGHDN and CDR2 is FVKESK. V lost 0 bases and J 3 bases, leaving 17 bases between the germline ends. In nucleotides, the CDR3 is TGTGCCAGCAGCCAAGATCCCCCCTACTGGGCCGACACCGGGGAGCTGTTTTTT. It translates to CASSQDPPYWADTGELFF.

The chain couples TRBV11-2 to TRBJ2-5, with TRBD2 as a possible D gene (6 bases). The CDR3 totals 15 residues. Germline V gene data show CDR1 as SGHAT and CDR2 as FQNNGV. Trimming removed 0 bases from V and 4 bases from J, with 12 bases in between. CDR3 nucleotide sequence: TGTGCCAGCAGCTTAGATCGAGCGGGTGGAGAGACCCAGTACTTC. Protein: CASSLDRAGGETQYF.

The chain carries TRBV18 and TRBJ1-1, with 7 bases identical to TRBD1. The CDR3 loop spans 15 amino acids. Germline-derived CDR1 and CDR2 are KGHSH and LQKENI. V shed 3 bases, J shed 2 bases, and the junction held 6 bases outside the gene matches. The CDR3 sequence is CASSPRQGFNTEAFF. The CDR3 bases are TGTGCCAGCTCACCGAGACAGGGATTTAACACTGAAGCTTTCTTT.

J is TRBJ1-2 and V is TRBV5-1; the match to TRBD1 covers 7 bases. V gave up 7 bases and J gave up 4 bases; unmatched junction bases: 7. The CDR3 contains 13 residues. Germline CDR1 SGHRS, CDR2 YFSETQ. The CDR3: CASSGQAFYGYTF. The CDR3, as DNA: TGCGCCAGCTCCGGACAGGCCTTCTATGGCTACACCTTC.

The gene calls are TRBV6-5 and TRBJ1-1; TRBD1 is a possible D gene (6 bases). The V gene lost 6 bases and the J gene lost 11 bases, with 16 bases spanning the gap. CDR3 length equals 12 residues. CDR1 is MNHEY and CDR2 is SVGAGI in the germline V gene. CDR3 protein: CASRGEQGLAFF. The CDR3 DNA follows: TGTGCCAGCAGGGGGGAACAGGGTCTCGCTTTCTTT.

The chain recombines TRBV30 with TRBJ2-7, with D possibly TRBD2 on 6 matching bases. The CDR3 extends over 15 amino acids. Trimming left V 1 base short and J 3 bases short, with 16 bases between. Germline loops: CDR1 GTSNPN, CDR2 SVGIG (reference sequence). The CDR3 protein is CAWSAGGVSIYEQYF. In DNA form, the CDR3 reads TGTGCCTGGAGTGCAGGAGGGGTTTCTATCTACGAGCAGTACTTC.

The chain recombines TRBV6-1 with TRBJ1-5; no firm D call. Germline V gene data show CDR1 as MNHNS and CDR2 as SASEGT. The CDR3 has 13 amino acids. Trimming took 3 bases from V and 14 from J, leaving 17 bases between them. The CDR3 region has the DNA TGTGCCAGCAGTGAGAGCGGCGTCCGTTTGGAGCATTTT. Translated, it gives CASSESGVRLEHF.

This clone was counted only a few times. V is TRBV28 and J is TRBJ1-1; D not certain. Germline CDR1 is MDHEN and CDR2 is SYDVKM. Trimming took 5 bases from V and 4 from J, leaving 17 bases between them. The CDR3 consists of 15 residues. The CDR3 loop is CASSPPTIQVTEAFF. The CDR3 region has the DNA TGTGCCAGCAGTCCCCCGACAATCCAGGTCACTGAAGCTTTCTTT.

CDR3 amino acids: CASGAGEWGNQPQHF. Here the CDR3 DNA reads TGTGCTAGTGGTGCGGGGGAGTGGGGCAATCAGCCCCAGCATTTT. J is TRBJ1-5 and V is TRBV12-5, with D possibly TRBD1 on 5 matching bases. The V end was cut by 5 bases, the J end by 2 bases, with 13 bases between. There are 15 residues in the CDR3. The germline CDR1 and CDR2 sequences are LGHNT and FRNRAP.

The V gene is TRBV5-4, the J gene TRBJ2-1; 7 nucleotides agree with TRBD2. Germline CDR1 is SGHNT and CDR2 is YYREEE (reference sequence). With V trimmed by 4 bases and J by 3 bases, 4 bases remained unmatched. The CDR3 has 14 residues. The CDR3 bases are TGTGCCAGCAGCCGAAGCGGGGTCTACAATGAGCAGTTCTTC. Encoded protein: CASSRSGVYNEQFF.

The J gene is TRBJ1-2, the V gene TRBV5-1, with TRBD1 as a possible D gene (5 bases). The CDR3 runs 14 residues. Between the trimmed V and J ends, which lost 3 bases and 1 base, there was a span of 10 bases. Germline V gene lookup returns CDR1 SGHRS and CDR2 YFSETQ. The CDR3 DNA follows: TGCGCCAGCAGCTCGAACCAGGGTAACTATGGCTACACCTTC. Translated, it gives CASSSNQGNYGYTF.